The present T cell receptor (beta chain) was sequenced within a study of regulatory T cells in long-lasting Graves disease. Study-level findings and limits: It was peripheral blood alone, not thyroid tissue, that was studied.

Construction of the TCR beta libraries employed iRepertoire HTBI primers in conjunction with Arm-PCR of CDR3 regions. Authors' processing steps: Samples jointly harbored about 65 TRBV and about 15 TRBJ segments. One entry per CDR3 protein results from TCRdb running MiXCR on the multiplex PCR reads. The V and J calls follow TCRdb's processing rather than the paper's. The table has approximately 350,000 distinct CDR3 sequences, roughly 25% seen once; the top ten hold less than 30%. The table lists this clonotype with many counts. Its cognate antigen is unknown. CDR1 is SGHAT and CDR2 is FQNNGV in the germline V gene. The CDR3 is made up of 14 amino acids. The trim removed 4 bases at V and 6 bases at J, leaving 5 bases unmatched. The time point denotes: persistent/refractory GD, antithyroid drugs over 5 years with positive TRAb. From PBMCs, RNA was extracted and then used to make the TCR library. Patients met American Thyroid Association criteria for Graves' disease.

The origin of this receptor is a middle-aged woman with Graves disease. This specimen was peripheral blood mononuclear cells (PBMCs), taken when the disease was refractory, from a patient treated with antithyroid drugs. This chain uses TRBV11-2 with TRBJ1-5; 8 nucleotides agree with TRBD1. The CDR3 protein is CASSSRTGLQPQHF. Written as DNA, the CDR3 is TGTGCCAGCAGCTCAAGGACAGGGCTTCAGCCCCAGCATTTT.